These T cell receptor beta chains were read from a single sample in a study of blood T cell repertoires in COVID-19. Using immunoSEQ multiplex PCR, the repertoire was profiled, and TCRdb retains in-frame clones only, with some absent. The sample has 150,000 to 200,000 clones, 70% to 85% seen once; the top ten hold 4.5% to 6.5%. Sample: PBMCs or T cells enriched from blood (not recorded which). Receptors were obtained from a woman aged 60 to 75 with acute COVID-19. The CDR3 runs from the conserved cysteine through the conserved F or W. D genes are given only for firm matches. Not every row has a clone size; where given, it reads once, few, many or a size class.

d_gene,j_gene,v_gene,abundance,CDR3nt,CDR3aa
.,TRBJ2-4,TRBV4-2,.,TGTGCCAGCAGCCAAGGGCGACAGGACAGAGCCAAAAACATTCAGTACTTC,CASSQGRQDRAKNIQYF
.,TRBJ1-1,TRBV11-2,.,TGTGCCAGCAGCCGAGGAAGAAGCCGCACTGAAGCTTTCTTT,CASSRGRSRTEAFF
TRBD2,TRBJ2-3,TRBV19,.,TGTGCCACCGAAAACCGGGGGGGTGGCACAGATACGCAGTATTTT,CATENRGGGTDTQYF
TRBD1,TRBJ1-2,TRBV11-2,.,TGTGCCAGCAGCTCTGGACAGGGGCTGTCGTCCTATGGCTACACCTTC,CASSSGQGLSSYGYTF
TRBD2,TRBJ2-5,TRBV6-6,few,TGTGCCAGCAGTCCGCCGCGACTAGCGGGGGCAGGAGAGACCCAGTACTTC,CASSPPRLAGAGETQYF
TRBD1,TRBJ2-5,TRBV7-6,.,TGTGCCAGCAGGGGACAGGGGATGGAGACCCAGTACTTC,CASRGQGMETQYF
TRBD1,TRBJ2-3,TRBV19,.,TGTGCCAGTAGTATCCAGGGGGCAGATACGCAGTATTTT,CASSIQGADTQYF
.,TRBJ1-3,TRBV30,.,TGTGCCTGGCTACGGTCCCGCTCTGGAAACACCATATATTTT,CAWLRSRSGNTIYF
TRBD1,TRBJ2-3,TRBV5-5,.,TGTGCCAGCAGCTCTTGGGACAGCAGCACAGATACGCAGTATTTT,CASSSWDSSTDTQYF
.,TRBJ1-2,TRBV5-1,.,TGCGCCAGCAGTACCGGGGAGGAGAATGGCTACACCTTC,CASSTGEENGYTF
TRBD1,TRBJ1-5,TRBV5-1,.,TGCGCCAGCAGTCAGGACAGGGCAGATCAGCCCCAGCATTTT,CASSQDRADQPQHF
.,TRBJ2-2,TRBV19,.,TGTGCCAGTAGTAGGGGTTTAGGGACTCACACCGGGGAGCTGTTTTTT,CASSRGLGTHTGELFF
TRBD1,TRBJ1-2,TRBV9,.,TGTGCCAGCAGCGATGGGACAGGGGGCTGGTTAAACTATGGCTACACCTTC,CASSDGTGGWLNYGYTF
.,TRBJ2-7,TRBV12-3/TRBV12-4,.,TGTGCCAGCAGCGCCCCTTCCGGCGAGCAGTACTTC,CASSAPSGEQYF
TRBD1,TRBJ2-7,TRBV7-2,.,TGTGCCAGCAGCCCACCGGGACAGCCATACGAGCAGTACTTC,CASSPPGQPYEQYF
TRBD1,TRBJ1-2,TRBV29-1,.,TGCAGCGTTCTAGGGGGCAGGGGCTATGGCTACACCTTC,CSVLGGRGYGYTF
TRBD1,TRBJ2-7,TRBV11-3,few,TGTGCCAGCAGCGCTTTAGGGGGCAACGAGCAGTACTTC,CASSALGGNEQYF
TRBD2,TRBJ2-1,TRBV9,.,TGTGCCAGCAGTCCTGGACTAGCGGGAGCGGCGGGTGAGCAGTTCTTC,CASSPGLAGAAGEQFF
TRBD2,TRBJ2-7,TRBV4-3,.,TGCGCCAGCAGCCAAGATCTCGGACTAGGGGACTACGAGCAGTACTTC,CASSQDLGLGDYEQYF
.,TRBJ2-6,TRBV19,.,TGTGCCAGTAGCCTGGGGGGGGCGTTTGGGGCCAACGTCCTGACTTTC,CASSLGGAFGANVLTF
TRBD2,TRBJ2-5,TRBV16,few,TGTGCCAGCAGCCAGTGGACTAGCCAAGAGACCCAGTACTTC,CASSQWTSQETQYF
TRBD2,TRBJ2-2,TRBV7-9,.,TGTGCCAGCCTACCTAGCGGCAGGCGGACCGGGGAGCTGTTTTTT,CASLPSGRRTGELFF
TRBD1,TRBJ2-5,TRBV24-1,.,TGTGCCACCAGTGATTTACAGGGGGCCACGGAGACCCAGTACTTC,CATSDLQGATETQYF
.,TRBJ1-6,TRBV7-9,.,TGTGCCAGCAGCTTAGAGGGGGAATCGTATTCACCCCTCCACTTT,CASSLEGESYSPLHF
.,TRBJ2-1,TRBV4-3,.,TGCGCCAGCAGCCAAGAAACGCAGGGTTGGGGCTACTACAATGAGCAGTTCTTC,CASSQETQGWGYYNEQFF
.,TRBJ1-1,TRBV24-1,.,TGTGCCACCAGTGATGGTCGGATTCCGGGGACTGAAGCTTTCTTT,CATSDGRIPGTEAFF
TRBD2,TRBJ2-1,TRBV5-1,.,TGCGCCAGCAGCTTGGGAGGTAGCGGGAGCGATGAGCAGTTCTTC,CASSLGGSGSDEQFF
.,TRBJ1-5,TRBV7-9,.,TGTGCCAGCAGCCCTGCGTCCGGGATTCAGCCCCAGCATTTT,CASSPASGIQPQHF
.,TRBJ1-3,TRBV6-5,.,TGTGCCAGCAGTTACGAAGCTGGTGGAAACACCATATATTTT,CASSYEAGGNTIYF
.,TRBJ1-2,TRBV25-1,.,TGTGCCAGCAGTGAATCGGGAGCTAACTATGGCTACACCTTC,CASSESGANYGYTF
TRBD2,TRBJ2-5,TRBV19,.,TGTGCCAGTAGTATTGCGTGGGGGGGGGAGACCCAGTACTTC,CASSIAWGGETQYF
.,TRBJ2-3,TRBV10-3,.,TGTGCCATCAAGGCGGCTCCCACAGATACGCAGTATTTT,CAIKAAPTDTQYF
TRBD2,TRBJ2-2,TRBV27,.,TGTGCCAGCAGTTTTGGGACTAGCTTGTTACCCGGGGAGCTGTTTTTT,CASSFGTSLLPGELFF
.,TRBJ2-1,TRBV28,.,TGTGCCAGCAGTTTGGGTCAGGGTTTCCACAATGAGCAGTTCTTC,CASSLGQGFHNEQFF
TRBD2,TRBJ2-2,TRBV19,.,TGTGCCAGTAGTATAGGGGGACTAACCCACACCGGGGAGCTGTTTTTT,CASSIGGLTHTGELFF
.,TRBJ1-5,TRBV7-2,once,TGTGCCAGCAGCTTAGCGCGAGGGGGATATCAGCCCCAGCATTTT,CASSLARGGYQPQHF
.,TRBJ1-1,TRBV10-3,.,TGTGCCATCAGTGAACGGAGTATGAACACTGAAGCTTTCTTT,CAISERSMNTEAFF
TRBD2,TRBJ2-1,TRBV10-3,.,TGTGCCATCAAGACTAGCGCTGACAATGAGCAGTTCTTC,CAIKTSADNEQFF
.,TRBJ1-2,TRBV10-3,.,TGTGCCATCAGTGGGTCGACAGGCAGTGGCTACACCTTC,CAISGSTGSGYTF
.,TRBJ1-5,TRBV7-8,.,TGTGCCAGCAGCCTATATGGGGGAGGTAGCAATCAGCCCCAGCATTTT,CASSLYGGGSNQPQHF